What follows is one TCR beta chain and its context. The antigen remains unidentified. The sample comes from a study of long-term antiretroviral therapy in people with HIV. Study-wide background: There is a gap of about a decade between the earliest samples and the later 2015 immediate-ART recommendation.

Samples were assayed with immunoSEQ v3.0 at survey level. Here immunoSEQ multiplex PCR was the method, and the copy in TCRdb shows in-frame clones only, minus some. In the table there are roughly 45,000 clones, about 86% of which are singletons. Regarding the study as a whole: The repertoire was dominated at all time points by clones expanded before ART.

This CDR3 has 16 amino acids. Germline CDR1 and CDR2: ENHRY and SYGVKD. Trimming took 4 bases from V and 3 from J; bases not matched to a gene: 8. The gene calls are TRBV10-3 and TRBJ2-7, with 11 bases matching TRBD1. Sequences were derived from unsorted PBMCs, sampled 0.8 years after starting antiretroviral therapy. The receptor was derived from a woman younger than 35 with HIV. The CDR3 sequence is CAISVLGTGGNYEQYF. The CDR3 DNA sequence: TGTGCCATCAGTGTTTTGGGGACAGGGGGTAACTACGAGCAGTACTTC.